The source of this TCR beta chain is a study of CXCR3-negative and CXCR3-positive naive CD8 T cells. Study-wide findings and caveats: Naive cells positive for CXCR3 carried more hydrophobic TRB CDR3s than CXCR3-negative ones.

UMI labels and 5' RACE were used to prepare the TRB cDNA libraries. TCRdb reanalyzed the 5' RACE reads and collapses them to one entry per CDR3 protein, without DNA. This sample's clone table lists some 47,000 distinct CDR3 sequences. Turning to this clonotype: What it binds is unknown.

Germline V gives CDR1 SEHNR, CDR2 FQNEAQ (reference sequence). This CDR3 contains 18 residues. The TCR sequence derives from a human donor in good health. Some clones in this sample may be carry-over from other donors' samples. V usage is TRBV7-9 and J usage is TRBJ2-7; TCRdb returns TRBD1, unconfirmable since there is no DNA. The specimen sequenced was naive CXCR3+ CD8+ T cells from blood. The subset denotes: CD45RO-CCR7+CD27+CD95- naive CD8+ T cells expressing CXCR3 (TNR3+). The CDR3: CASSAREGRGLDTYEQYF.